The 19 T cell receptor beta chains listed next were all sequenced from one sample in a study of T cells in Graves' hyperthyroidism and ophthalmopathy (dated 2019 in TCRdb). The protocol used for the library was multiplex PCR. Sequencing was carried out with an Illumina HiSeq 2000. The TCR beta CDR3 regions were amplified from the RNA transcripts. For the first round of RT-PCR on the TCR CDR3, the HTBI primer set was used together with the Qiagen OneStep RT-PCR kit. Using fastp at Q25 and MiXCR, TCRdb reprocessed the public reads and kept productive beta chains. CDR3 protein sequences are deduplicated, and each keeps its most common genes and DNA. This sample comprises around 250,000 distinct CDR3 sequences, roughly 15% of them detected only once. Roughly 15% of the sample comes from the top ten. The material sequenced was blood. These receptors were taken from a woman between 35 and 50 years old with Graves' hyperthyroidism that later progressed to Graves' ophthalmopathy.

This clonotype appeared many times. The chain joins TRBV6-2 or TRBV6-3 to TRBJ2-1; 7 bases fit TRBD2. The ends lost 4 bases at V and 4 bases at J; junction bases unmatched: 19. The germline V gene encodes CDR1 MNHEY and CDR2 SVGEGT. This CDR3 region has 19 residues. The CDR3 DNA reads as TGTGCCAGCAGTTTTACGGGGAGCCTAGCGGTAGTGAAGTACAATGAGCAGTTCTTC. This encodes CASSFTGSLAVVKYNEQFF.

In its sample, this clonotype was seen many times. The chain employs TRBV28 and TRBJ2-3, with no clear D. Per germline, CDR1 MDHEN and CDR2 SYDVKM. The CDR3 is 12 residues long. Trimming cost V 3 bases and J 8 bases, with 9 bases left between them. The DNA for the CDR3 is TGTGCCAGCAGTTTGGGTGTTGGTACGCAGTATTTT. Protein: CASSLGVGTQYF.

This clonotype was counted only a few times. DNA for the CDR3: TGTGCCAGCAGCCCGGGGAGCGGGAGTGGGTACAATGAGCAGTTCTTC. Amino acid sequence: CASSPGSGSGYNEQFF. The chain recombines TRBV9 with TRBJ2-1; 8 nucleotides match TRBD2. The CDR3 sequence is 16 residues long. From germline, CDR1 is SGDLS and CDR2 YYNGEE. With V trimmed by 4 bases and J by 4 bases, 10 bases remained unmatched.

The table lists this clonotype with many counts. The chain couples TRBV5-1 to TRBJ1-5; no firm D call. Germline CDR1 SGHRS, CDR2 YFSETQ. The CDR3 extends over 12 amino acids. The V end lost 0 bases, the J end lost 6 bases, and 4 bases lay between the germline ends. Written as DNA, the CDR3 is TGCGCCAGCAGCTTGGAAGGTCAGCCCCAGCATTTT. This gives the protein CASSLEGQPQHF.

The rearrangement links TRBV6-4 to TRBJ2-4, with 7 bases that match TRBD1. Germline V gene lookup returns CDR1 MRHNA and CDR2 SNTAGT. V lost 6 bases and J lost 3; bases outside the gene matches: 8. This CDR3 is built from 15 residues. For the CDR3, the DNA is TGTGCCAGCAGCCACGACAGGGCCGACAAAAACATTCAGTACTTC. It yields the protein CASSHDRADKNIQYF.

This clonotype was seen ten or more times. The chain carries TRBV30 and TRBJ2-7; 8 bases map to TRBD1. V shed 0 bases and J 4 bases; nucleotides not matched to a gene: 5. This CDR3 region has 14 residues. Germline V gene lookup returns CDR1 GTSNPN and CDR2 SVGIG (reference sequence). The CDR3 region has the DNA TGTGCCTGGAGTGTAAACAGGGGGTCATACGAGCAGTACTTC. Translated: CAWSVNRGSYEQYF.

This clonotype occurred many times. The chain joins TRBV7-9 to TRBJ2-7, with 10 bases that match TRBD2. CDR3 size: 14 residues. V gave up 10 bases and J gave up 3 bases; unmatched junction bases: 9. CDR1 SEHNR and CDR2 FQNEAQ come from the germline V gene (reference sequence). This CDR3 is CAIQDRTSGYEQYF. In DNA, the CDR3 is TGTGCCATCCAGGACCGGACTAGCGGCTACGAGCAGTACTTC.

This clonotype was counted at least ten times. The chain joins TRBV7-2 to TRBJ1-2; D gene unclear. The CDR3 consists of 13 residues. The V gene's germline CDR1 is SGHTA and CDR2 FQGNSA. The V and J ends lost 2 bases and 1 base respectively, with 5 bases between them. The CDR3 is CASSLMVNYGYTF. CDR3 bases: TGTGCCAGCAGCTTAATGGTTAACTATGGCTACACCTTC.

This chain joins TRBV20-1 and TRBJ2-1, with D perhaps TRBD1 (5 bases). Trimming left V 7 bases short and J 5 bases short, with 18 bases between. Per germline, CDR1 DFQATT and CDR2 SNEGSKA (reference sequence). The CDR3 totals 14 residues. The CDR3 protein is CSVQGDTRNNEQFF. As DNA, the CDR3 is TGCAGTGTTCAGGGCGACACACGAAACAATGAGCAGTTCTTC.

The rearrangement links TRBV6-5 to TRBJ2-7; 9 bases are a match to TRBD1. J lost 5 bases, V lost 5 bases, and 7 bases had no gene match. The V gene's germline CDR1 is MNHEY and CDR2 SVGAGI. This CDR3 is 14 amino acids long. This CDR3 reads CASSHRGRFDEQYF. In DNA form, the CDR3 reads TGTGCCAGCAGTCACAGGGGGCGATTTGACGAGCAGTACTTC.

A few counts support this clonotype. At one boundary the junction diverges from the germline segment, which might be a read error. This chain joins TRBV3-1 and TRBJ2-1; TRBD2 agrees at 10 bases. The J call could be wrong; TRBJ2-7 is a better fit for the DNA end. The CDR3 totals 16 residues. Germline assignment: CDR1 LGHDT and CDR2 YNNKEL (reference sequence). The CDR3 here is CAGSQDRLAGYNEQYF. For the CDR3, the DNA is TGTGCCGGCAGCCAAGATCGACTAGCGGGCTACAATGAGCAGTACTTC.

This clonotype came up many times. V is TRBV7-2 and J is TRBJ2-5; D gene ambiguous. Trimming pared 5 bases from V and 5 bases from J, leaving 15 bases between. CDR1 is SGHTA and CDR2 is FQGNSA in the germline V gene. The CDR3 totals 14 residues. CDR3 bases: TGTGCCAGCAGCGACCGGGCCCAACGGGAGACCCAGTACTTC. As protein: CASSDRAQRETQYF.

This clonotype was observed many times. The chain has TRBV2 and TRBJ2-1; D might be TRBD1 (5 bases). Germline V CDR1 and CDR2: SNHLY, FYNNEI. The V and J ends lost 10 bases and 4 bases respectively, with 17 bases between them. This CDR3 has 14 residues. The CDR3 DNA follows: TGTGCCACCTCGCTGGAACAGGATTACAATGAGCAGTTCTTC. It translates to CATSLEQDYNEQFF.

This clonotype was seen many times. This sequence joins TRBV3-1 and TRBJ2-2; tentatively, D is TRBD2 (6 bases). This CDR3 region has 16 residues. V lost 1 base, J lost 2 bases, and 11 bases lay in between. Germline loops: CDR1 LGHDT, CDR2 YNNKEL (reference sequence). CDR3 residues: CASSQVGGRNTGELFF. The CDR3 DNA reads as TGTGCCAGCAGCCAAGTTGGGGGGAGAAACACCGGGGAGCTGTTTTTT.

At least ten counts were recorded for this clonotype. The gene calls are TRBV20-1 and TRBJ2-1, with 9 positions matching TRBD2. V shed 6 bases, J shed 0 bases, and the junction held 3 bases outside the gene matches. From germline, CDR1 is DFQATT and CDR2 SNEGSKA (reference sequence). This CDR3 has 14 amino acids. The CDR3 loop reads CSAFSGSSYNEQFF. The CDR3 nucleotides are TGCAGTGCCTTTAGCGGGAGCTCCTACAATGAGCAGTTCTTC.

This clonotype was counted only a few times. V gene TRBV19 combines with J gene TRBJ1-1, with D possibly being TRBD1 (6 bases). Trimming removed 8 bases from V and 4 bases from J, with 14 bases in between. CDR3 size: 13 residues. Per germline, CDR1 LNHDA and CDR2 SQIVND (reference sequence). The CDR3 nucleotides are TGTGCCAGTGGGGAGGGGGGGGCCACTGAAGCTTTCTTT. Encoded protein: CASGEGGATEAFF.

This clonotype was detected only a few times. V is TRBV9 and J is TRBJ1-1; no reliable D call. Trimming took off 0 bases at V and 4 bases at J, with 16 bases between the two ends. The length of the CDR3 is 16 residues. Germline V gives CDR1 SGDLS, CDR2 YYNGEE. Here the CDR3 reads CASSVVSGPLGTEAFF. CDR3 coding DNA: TGTGCCAGCAGCGTAGTGTCAGGCCCTCTTGGCACTGAAGCTTTCTTT.

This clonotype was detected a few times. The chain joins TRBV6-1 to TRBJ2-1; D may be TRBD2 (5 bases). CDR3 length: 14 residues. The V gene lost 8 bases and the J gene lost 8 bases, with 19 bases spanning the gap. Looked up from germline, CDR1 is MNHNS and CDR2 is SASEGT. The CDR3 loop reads CASGPRWKGDEQFF. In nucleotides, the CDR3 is TGTGCCAGCGGTCCGAGGTGGAAGGGAGATGAGCAGTTCTTC.

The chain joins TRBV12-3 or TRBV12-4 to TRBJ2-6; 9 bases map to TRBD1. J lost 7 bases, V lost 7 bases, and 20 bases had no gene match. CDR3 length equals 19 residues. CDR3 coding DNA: TGTGCCAGCACCCTTTCGGCGACAGGGGGTCCTCTTGGTGCCAACGTCCTGACTTTC. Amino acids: CASTLSATGGPLGANVLTF.